This T cell receptor beta chain was identified in a study of blood T cell repertoires in COVID-19. Across the study: T cells, B-cell-depleted T cells, or PBMCs supplied cDNA or gDNA.

One Seattle source followed patients from active infection through their disease course. The count of this clone is one. Produced via immunoSEQ multiplex PCR; TCRdb's table is partial and in-frame only. Among roughly 100,000 clones listed, 75% to 85% were seen once. Germline V gene lookup returns CDR1 ENHRY and CDR2 SYGVKD. V shed 5 bases, J shed 1 base, and the junction held 3 bases outside the gene matches. This CDR3 comprises 15 residues. This clonotype was obtained from a man at least 80 years old with COVID-19, enrolled during active disease. The V gene is TRBV10-3, the J gene TRBJ2-7; 12 bases map to TRBD2. The sequencing sample was made of peripheral blood. The chain's CDR3 is CAISQGLAGSYEQYF. The CDR3 DNA sequence: TGTGCCATCAGTCAGGGACTAGCGGGTTCCTACGAGCAGTACTTC.